This T cell receptor beta chain appears in the sequencing data of a study of T-cell memory formation after mild COVID-19. TCRdb fed the 5' RACE reads into MiXCR, producing one record per CDR3 protein. Of around 500,000 distinct CDR3 sequences in the sample, 15% to 20% were seen once. The TCR sequence derives from an adult woman who had mild COVID-19 (a few samples of this study predate the infection). Cell type and time point are not known. The source material was PBMCs or a T cell subset sorted from them (not recorded which).

In DNA, the CDR3 is TGTGCCAGCGAAGGGGGTAGCGGGAGTCCTCCGGGGGAGACCCAGTACTTC. It codes for CASEGGSGSPPGETQYF. This chain links TRBV25-1 with TRBJ2-5; 9 nucleotides align to TRBD2. Germline V gene lookup returns CDR1 MGHDK and CDR2 SYGVNS. The CDR3 runs 17 residues. V shed 8 bases and J 5 bases; nucleotides not matched to a gene: 18.